This T cell receptor (beta chain) was retrieved from a study of control samples from healthy donors and cancer patients. The CDR3 sequence is 16 residues long. Germline lookup yields CDR1 WNHNN and CDR2 SYGVQD (reference sequence). Deletions cut 5 bases from V and 0 bases from J, with 13 bases between. Libraries were prepared by immunoSEQ multiplex PCR; TCRdb keeps only in-frame clonotypes and omits some of them. The table lists 100,000 to 150,000 clones, around 90% of them singletons, with roughly 8.8% in the top ten. Sample: blood. The chain combines TRBV10-1 with TRBJ1-4; D not certain. This clonotype was obtained from a man younger than 35 in good health. CDR3 region: CASSPGKGATNEKLFF. CDR3 coding DNA: TGCGCCAGCAGTCCGGGGAAGGGCGCAACTAATGAAAAACTGTTTTTT.